Shown below are 11 T cell receptor beta chains from a single sample sequenced in a study of cytomegalovirus exposure and HLA in healthy donors. The PCR contained 60 Vbeta and 13 Jbeta primers. Only in-frame clones appear in the TCRdb table, and some are missing; sequencing was by immunoSEQ multiplex PCR. Of roughly 290,000 clones listed, around nine tenths were seen once; the top ten hold approximately 2.4%. The sequencing sample was made of PBMCs. The source is a woman between 18 and 29 years old in good health and CMV-seronegative.

As concerns this clone: This sample includes further DNA sequences coding for the same CDR3. J is TRBJ2-7 and V is TRBV4-2, with TRBD2 identical over 12 bases. CDR3 length equals 18 residues. Germline assignment: CDR1 LGHNA and CDR2 YNFKEQ. Losses at the gene ends were 0 bases for V and 0 bases for J; bases not matched to a gene: 6. CDR3 nucleotide sequence: TGTGCCAGCAGCCAAGAACTACTAGCGGGGGGTTTCTCCTACGAGCAGTACTTC. Translated, it gives CASSQELLAGGFSYEQYF.

The V and J genes are TRBV27 and TRBJ2-3; 9 bases are shared with TRBD2. Per the germline V gene, CDR1 is MNHEY and CDR2 is SMNVEV (reference sequence). The CDR3 runs 16 residues. With V trimmed by 6 bases and J by 2 bases, 9 bases remained unmatched. CDR3 amino acids: CASSLQRGAYTDTQYF. The CDR3 DNA reads as TGTGCCAGCAGCCTCCAGCGGGGGGCCTACACAGATACGCAGTATTTT.

The chain joins TRBV5-1 to TRBJ1-2, with 7 bases identical to TRBD1. The germline gives CDR1 SGHRS, CDR2 YFSETQ. The J segment lost 10 bases and the V segment lost 4 bases, leaving 7 bases of the junction unmatched. The CDR3 sequence is 12 residues long. Here the CDR3 reads CASSLQGQDYTF. The CDR3 DNA follows: TGCGCCAGCAGCCTACAGGGGCAGGACTACACCTTC. The full variable domain, its missing parts supplied by reference TRBV5-1 and TRBJ1-2, is KAGVTQTPRYLIKTRGQQVTLSCSPISGHRSVSWYQQTPGQGLQFLFEYFSETQRNKGNFPGRFSGRQFSNSRSEMNVSTLELGDSALYLCASSLQGQDYTFGSGTRLTVV.

The V gene is TRBV18, the J gene TRBJ1-2; the D gene is possibly TRBD1 (5 bases). CDR3 length equals 15 residues. Trimming removed 3 bases from V and 3 bases from J, with 14 bases in between. The germline CDR1 and CDR2 sequences are KGHSH and LQKENI. CDR3 protein: CASSPGGGGDYGYTF. In DNA, the CDR3 is TGTGCCAGCTCACCGGGTGGAGGAGGGGACTATGGCTACACCTTC.

The chain employs TRBV29-1 and TRBJ1-2; TRBD1 matches 7 bases. The CDR3 length is 11 residues. The V segment lost 6 bases and the J segment 8 bases; nucleotides outside the gene matches: 6. The germline gives CDR1 SQVTM, CDR2 ANQGSEA. Here the CDR3 DNA reads TGCAGCGTAGAGACAGGGAGGGGCTACACCTTC. As protein: CSVETGRGYTF.

The chain combines TRBV6-1 with TRBJ1-3, with no clear D. The CDR3 is 14 residues long. Trimming left V 11 bases short and J 0 bases short, with 14 bases between. The V gene's germline CDR1 is MNHNS and CDR2 SASEGT. The CDR3 region is CAYSSGSSGNTIYF. The CDR3, as DNA: TGTGCCTACTCCTCGGGGAGCTCTGGAAACACCATATATTTT.

The gene calls are TRBV6-5 and TRBJ1-2; D not certain. The germline gives CDR1 MNHEY, CDR2 SVGAGI. This CDR3 spans 12 amino acids. V gave up 6 bases and J gave up 3 bases, with 8 bases separating them. The CDR3, as DNA: TGTGCCAGCAGAGGAGTAGACTATGGCTACACCTTC. It yields the protein CASRGVDYGYTF.

In this sample, this clone turned up a few times. The V call is TRBV19, the J call TRBJ1-1; D perhaps matches TRBD1 (5 bases). V was clipped by 0 bases and J by 10 bases, with 15 bases between them. This CDR3 is 14 amino acids long. Germline assignment: CDR1 LNHDA and CDR2 SQIVND (reference sequence). The CDR3 reads CASSIDPLGQGAFF. CDR3 in DNA: TGTGCCAGTAGTATAGATCCGTTGGGGCAGGGAGCTTTCTTT.

The V gene is TRBV30, the J gene TRBJ2-7; 7 nucleotides agree with TRBD1. The J segment lost 0 bases and the V segment lost 3 bases, leaving 8 bases of the junction unmatched. CDR3 length equals 15 residues. Germline V gives CDR1 GTSNPN, CDR2 SVGIG (reference sequence). The chain's CDR3 is CAWSLGTASSYEQYF. In DNA form, the CDR3 reads TGTGCCTGGAGCCTAGGGACAGCTAGCTCCTACGAGCAGTACTTC. Using reference TRBV30 and TRBJ2-7 for the parts outside the CDR3, the full variable domain is SQTIHQWPATLVQPVGSPLSLECTVEGTSNPNLYWYRQAAGRGLQLLFYSVGIGQISSEVPQNLSASRPQDRQFILSSKKLLLSDSGFYLCAWSLGTASSYEQYFGPGTRLTVT.

This clone is a singleton in its sample. The genes are TRBV7-2 and TRBJ2-5, with 9 bases aligning to TRBD1. The better agreement between TRBJ2-7 and the DNA end casts doubt on the J call. The germline V gene has CDR1 SGHTA and CDR2 FQGNSA. There are 15 residues in the CDR3. The CDR3 loop is CASSLAGTGRYEQYF. For the CDR3, the DNA is TGTGCCAGCAGCTTAGCAGGGACAGGGAGGTACGAGCAGTACTTC.

The rearrangement uses TRBV13 and TRBJ2-3, with D possibly being TRBD2 (5 bases). The CDR3 is made up of 17 amino acids. In germline, CDR1 is PRHDT, CDR2 FYEKMQ (reference sequence). The V end was cut by 4 bases, the J end by 5 bases, with 22 bases between. CDR3 sequence: CASSSLIAPESLDTQYF. In DNA form, the CDR3 reads TGTGCCAGCAGCTCCTTGATAGCGCCCGAGTCCTTAGATACGCAGTATTTT.